Sequencing of this T cell receptor (beta chain) was carried out in a study of blood T cell repertoires in COVID-19. For the study at large: COVID-19 samples, acute and convalescent, were from the United States, Italy and Spain. PBMCs, B-cell-depleted T cells, or T cells provided the cDNA or gDNA that made up the material.

The repertoire was sequenced with immunoSEQ multiplex PCR; TCRdb's copy has only in-frame clones and lacks some. Among approximately 110,000 clones listed, 65% to 80% were seen once. The germline V gene has CDR1 LNHDA and CDR2 SQIVND (reference sequence). CDR3 length equals 16 residues. With 5 bases clipped from V and 3 bases from J, the junction kept 7 bases outside the gene matches. Sequencing was performed on peripheral blood. J is TRBJ1-5 and V is TRBV19, with TRBD1 matching over 10 bases. The clonotype was recovered from a human donor with acute or convalescent COVID-19. The donor label of this sample is uncertain. The CDR3 sequence: CASSLDRGHVNQPQHF. The CDR3 nucleotides read TGTGCCAGTAGTCTCGACAGGGGGCATGTCAATCAGCCCCAGCATTTT.